Listed below are T cell receptor beta chains from one sample, sequenced in a study of T cells in Graves' hyperthyroidism and ophthalmopathy. MiXCR, run by TCRdb on the multiplex PCR reads, gives a single entry per CDR3 protein. The sample holds 360,000 or so distinct CDR3 sequences, 19% seen once. The source material was blood. The receptors derive from a woman between 18 and 29 years old with Graves' hyperthyroidism. Both conserved end residues are part of each CDR3. Each record gives: V gene, J gene, CDR3 protein.

V gene: TRBV20-1
J gene: TRBJ2-7
CDR3 protein: CSAQDRNPYEQYF

V gene: TRBV6-5
J gene: TRBJ1-1
CDR3 protein: CASSYTVANTEAFF

V gene: TRBV20-1
J gene: TRBJ1-1
CDR3 protein: CSGPQAGGTEAFF

V gene: TRBV6-4
J gene: TRBJ2-7
CDR3 protein: CASSDLQGDARYEQYF

V gene: TRBV12-3/TRBV12-4
J gene: TRBJ2-7
CDR3 protein: CASSDPNEAMFEQYF

V gene: TRBV11-2
J gene: TRBJ1-2
CDR3 protein: CASSLDMQFGGYTF

V gene: TRBV20-1
J gene: TRBJ1-1
CDR3 protein: CSSGTGVFLNTEAFF

V gene: TRBV12-3/TRBV12-4
J gene: TRBJ1-4
CDR3 protein: CASSPGVGGEKLFF

V gene: TRBV12-3/TRBV12-4
J gene: TRBJ1-2
CDR3 protein: CASSPRDGQTNYGYTF

V gene: TRBV3-1
J gene: TRBJ2-5
CDR3 protein: CASGLAGAQETQYF

V gene: TRBV29-1
J gene: TRBJ2-5
CDR3 protein: CSVKHGTVQETQYF

V gene: TRBV6-2/TRBV6-3
J gene: TRBJ2-2
CDR3 protein: CASSYSIPVRMATGELFF

V gene: TRBV29-1
J gene: TRBJ1-2
CDR3 protein: CSAPGAGPYGYTF

V gene: TRBV12-3/TRBV12-4
J gene: TRBJ1-2
CDR3 protein: CASSFGRRNNYGYTF

V gene: TRBV7-3
J gene: TRBJ2-2
CDR3 protein: CASSLTSGADAGELFF

V gene: TRBV4-3
J gene: TRBJ1-1
CDR3 protein: CASSHDRNTEAFF

V gene: TRBV20-1
J gene: TRBJ2-2
CDR3 protein: CSARDPGLAGGQVTGELFF

V gene: TRBV9
J gene: TRBJ2-7
CDR3 protein: CASSVGVGEQYF

V gene: TRBV5-5
J gene: TRBJ2-7
CDR3 protein: CASNSIRQGAEEQYF

V gene: TRBV11-2
J gene: TRBJ2-5
CDR3 protein: CASSLAYRDGETQYF

V gene: TRBV7-2
J gene: TRBJ1-5
CDR3 protein: CASSLEVFRPQHF

V gene: TRBV6-5
J gene: TRBJ2-7
CDR3 protein: CASSSPGQGILQYF

V gene: TRBV30
J gene: TRBJ2-7
CDR3 protein: CAWSTTLTTSGAYEQYF

V gene: TRBV30
J gene: TRBJ2-7
CDR3 protein: CAWGMGRGEQYF

V gene: TRBV12-3/TRBV12-4
J gene: TRBJ1-1
CDR3 protein: CASSLGADGFF

V gene: TRBV5-1
J gene: TRBJ2-6
CDR3 protein: CASMGTPGANVLTF

V gene: TRBV5-1
J gene: TRBJ1-2
CDR3 protein: CASSLGVGYGYGYTF

V gene: TRBV5-1
J gene: TRBJ2-5
CDR3 protein: CASSLVWRGGQALETQYF

V gene: TRBV6-1
J gene: TRBJ2-7
CDR3 protein: CATRGTSPNEQYF

V gene: TRBV20-1
J gene: TRBJ2-7
CDR3 protein: CSARDLSAGDSYEQYF

V gene: TRBV6-1
J gene: TRBJ2-5
CDR3 protein: CASSPTPPEAETQYF

V gene: TRBV5-1
J gene: TRBJ1-1
CDR3 protein: CASSLGPFGTEAFF

V gene: TRBV7-2
J gene: TRBJ2-7
CDR3 protein: CASSLAWRTPDEQYF

V gene: TRBV7-3
J gene: TRBJ2-5
CDR3 protein: CASSKAGAGETQYF

V gene: TRBV9
J gene: TRBJ1-2
CDR3 protein: CARGGQKAGYTF

V gene: TRBV12-3/TRBV12-4
J gene: TRBJ1-2
CDR3 protein: CASSFRAFPNYGYTF

V gene: TRBV5-1
J gene: TRBJ1-3
CDR3 protein: CASSHGGAGNTIYF

V gene: TRBV12-3/TRBV12-4
J gene: TRBJ1-1
CDR3 protein: CASTLTGGPTEAFF

V gene: TRBV27
J gene: TRBJ1-5
CDR3 protein: CASSQDSWGNQPQHF

V gene: TRBV28
J gene: TRBJ2-7
CDR3 protein: CASSFLGRSYEQYF

V gene: TRBV19
J gene: TRBJ2-5
CDR3 protein: CASSGAETQYF

V gene: TRBV12-3/TRBV12-4
J gene: TRBJ2-7
CDR3 protein: CASSLAGGETYEQYF

V gene: TRBV6-2/TRBV6-3
J gene: TRBJ2-1
CDR3 protein: CASSYGYDEQFF

V gene: TRBV4-2
J gene: TRBJ2-5
CDR3 protein: CASSQSPTGGPETQYF

V gene: TRBV6-1
J gene: TRBJ1-2
CDR3 protein: CASGVSRNYGYTF

V gene: TRBV29-1
J gene: TRBJ1-5
CDR3 protein: CSVVEGDQPQHF